One sample yielded the 9 T cell receptor beta chains listed below, sequenced in a study of regulatory T cells in long-lasting Graves disease. Arm-PCR of CDR3 regions and iRepertoire HTBI primers were the basis on which TCR beta libraries were built. Using its own MiXCR run on the multiplex PCR reads, TCRdb lists one record per CDR3 protein. This table holds under 500,000 distinct CDR3 sequences, about 20% found once. Documented time point: persistent/refractory GD, antithyroid drugs over 5 years with positive TRAb. RNA from PBMCs was the source of the TCR library. The input for sequencing was peripheral blood mononuclear cells (PBMCs), taken when the disease was refractory, from a patient treated with antithyroid drugs. The receptors originated from a female donor with Graves disease.

This clonotype was seen at least ten times. This sequence joins TRBV28 and TRBJ1-2; D is possibly TRBD1 (6 bases). There are 14 residues in the CDR3. Germline V lookup: CDR1 MDHEN, CDR2 SYDVKM. V shed 6 bases and J shed 7 bases, with 18 bases lying between them. CDR3 in DNA: TGTGCCAGCAGATTTAGTTCCAGGGGCTCTGGCTACACCTTC. Its protein is CASRFSSRGSGYTF.

This chain joins TRBV7-2 and TRBJ1-4; TRBD1 is a possible D gene (5 bases). The CDR3 is 14 amino acids. Deletions cut 5 bases from V and 4 bases from J, with 11 bases between. Per germline, CDR1 SGHTA and CDR2 FQGNSA. CDR3 coding DNA: TGTGCCAGCAGCCGGGGGACGTATAATGAAAAACTGTTTTTT. This sequence encodes CASSRGTYNEKLFF.

This clonotype was counted at least ten times. The DNA for the CDR3 is TGTGCCAGCAGCCCCTTGGAGGGGGCCATGAACACTGAAGCTTTCTTT. Its protein is CASSPLEGAMNTEAFF. V and J are TRBV28 and TRBJ1-1; 7 nucleotides agree with TRBD1. Per the germline V gene, CDR1 is MDHEN and CDR2 is SYDVKM. Germline trimming cut 6 bases from V and 0 bases from J; bases unmatched to any gene: 10. The CDR3 covers 16 residues.

The gene calls are TRBV5-5 and TRBJ1-6; perhaps TRBD1 as D (6 bases). CDR1 SGHKS and CDR2 YYEKEE come from the germline V gene (reference sequence). The germline V and J ends were trimmed by 2 bases and 6 bases, with 15 bases remaining between them. The CDR3 length is 16 residues. CDR3 amino acids: CASSFRAGAGNSPLHF. Written as DNA, the CDR3 is TGTGCCAGCAGCTTTCGGGCAGGGGCTGGTAATTCACCCCTCCACTTT.

This rearrangement joins TRBV19 to TRBJ1-1; TRBD1 agrees at 7 bases. The length of the CDR3 is 14 residues. Germline CDR1 LNHDA, CDR2 SQIVND (reference sequence). The trim removed 8 bases at V and 3 bases at J, leaving 9 bases unmatched. Written as DNA, the CDR3 is TGTGCCAGTTCAGCAGGGGGGCCGCACACTGAAGCTTTCTTT. This codes for CASSAGGPHTEAFF.

This clonotype has a handful of counts. At one of its ends the junction is not consistent with the germline gene, which may arise from a read error. This chain uses TRBV15 with TRBJ1-4; TRBD1 aligns across 8 bases. The CDR3 loop spans 18 amino acids. Germline V gene lookup returns CDR1 LNHNV and CDR2 YYDKDF (reference sequence). The CDR3 DNA is TGTACCACCAGCAGAGATCTTGTTCGGCAGGGGGCTTATGAAAAACTGTTTTTT. This sequence encodes CTTSRDLVRQGAYEKLFF.

The chain uses TRBV5-1 and TRBJ2-7; D might be TRBD1 (6 bases). The V and J ends lost 6 bases and 0 bases respectively, with 10 bases between them. This CDR3 has 13 amino acids. From germline, CDR1 is SGHRS and CDR2 YFSETQ. CDR3 in amino acids: CASTKTGSYEQYF. The CDR3 region has the DNA TGCGCCAGCACGAAGACAGGCTCCTACGAGCAGTACTTC.

In its sample, this clonotype was seen a few times. CDR3 bases: TGTGCCAGCAGCTTGGTTAGGGGACCGAAGTCCGCCTACGAGCAGTACTTC. The encoded protein is CASSLVRGPKSAYEQYF. V is TRBV5-4 and J is TRBJ2-7; either TRBD1 or TRBD2 may supply D (5 bases each). The CDR3 covers 17 residues. V was trimmed by 0 bases and J by 2 bases, leaving 18 bases between them. Germline assignment: CDR1 SGHNT and CDR2 YYREEE (reference sequence).

This clonotype was seen at least ten times. The genes are TRBV6-5 and TRBJ1-2; D uncertain. The germline V gene has CDR1 MNHEY and CDR2 SVGAGI. Trimming removed 2 bases at V and 8 bases at J, with 9 bases between. The CDR3 has 12 amino acids. CDR3 residues: CASSYRLGGYTF. The CDR3 bases are TGTGCCAGCAGTTACCGTCTCGGGGGCTACACCTTC.